What follows are 20 T cell receptor beta chains derived from one specimen sequenced in a study of blood T cell repertoires in COVID-19. Clones were sequenced by immunoSEQ multiplex PCR, and TCRdb holds only the in-frame ones, with some missing. The data hold approximately 50,000 clones, with roughly 86% observed a single time. Sequencing was done on a sample of peripheral blood. The receptors here all came from a human donor in a cohort sampled during active COVID-19.

This clone has only a few counts. The chain is built from TRBV5-4 and TRBJ2-7, with TRBD2 matching 9 bases. Germline V gene lookup returns CDR1 SGHNT and CDR2 YYREEE (reference sequence). V lost 0 bases and J lost 2; bases outside the gene matches: 6. This CDR3 is built from 16 residues. The CDR3 DNA follows: TGTGCCAGCAGCTTGGCCGGGGCGGGAGGGACCTACGAGCAGTACTTC. Encoded protein: CASSLAGAGGTYEQYF.

The gene calls are TRBV11-2 and TRBJ2-7, with D perhaps TRBD1 (7 bases). CDR1 is SGHAT, CDR2 FQNNGV, per germline. Trimming cost V 5 bases and J 4 bases, with 18 bases left between them. This CDR3 spans 15 amino acids. The CDR3 spells CASSPAGQILYEQYF. The CDR3 region has the DNA TGTGCCAGCAGCCCGGCGGGACAGATCCTTTACGAGCAGTACTTC.

This chain links TRBV6-5 with TRBJ2-7; 9 bases agree with TRBD1. CDR3 length: 14 residues. Germline V gene sequence: CDR1 MNHEY, CDR2 SVGAGI. V dropped 5 bases and J dropped 6; count of bases not matched to a gene: 8. In DNA form, the CDR3 reads TGTGCCAGCAGTCCGCCCGGGACAGGGCGCGAGCAGTACTTC. Translating gives CASSPPGTGREQYF.

V is TRBV29-1 and J is TRBJ1-4; D possibly corresponds to TRBD1 (5 bases). Trimming removed 7 bases at V and 10 bases at J, with 16 bases between. Germline CDR1 SQVTM, CDR2 ANQGSEA. The CDR3 covers 12 residues. The CDR3 DNA follows: TGCAGCGCCAAGGCGGGGGATGGAAAACTGTTTTTT. Protein sequence: CSAKAGDGKLFF.

The rearrangement uses TRBV6-2 or TRBV6-3 and TRBJ1-1; 8 bases align to TRBD1. CDR3 length: 16 residues. Germline V gene lookup returns CDR1 MNHEY and CDR2 SVGEGT. Trimming at V came to 2 bases and at J to 0 bases, leaving 5 bases not matched to a gene. The CDR3 sequence is CASSYPTGVMNTEAFF. CDR3 DNA: TGTGCCAGCAGTTACCCGACAGGGGTCATGAACACTGAAGCTTTCTTT.

DNA of the CDR3: TGTGCCAGCAGCCCATTACTAGCGGAGAACACAGATACGCAGTATTTT. This translates into CASSPLLAENTDTQYF. This chain connects TRBV13 to TRBJ2-3; the match to TRBD2 covers 8 bases. V shed 5 bases and J 2 bases; nucleotides not matched to a gene: 9. From germline, CDR1 is PRHDT and CDR2 FYEKMQ (reference sequence). This CDR3 has 16 amino acids.

This chain links TRBV6-2 or TRBV6-3 with TRBJ2-3, with 11 bases aligning to TRBD2. The CDR3 sequence is 15 residues long. Germline CDR1 MNHEY, CDR2 SVGEGT. J gave up 0 bases and V 6 bases, and 2 bases lay outside the gene matches. CDR3 loop: CASSRLAGSTDTQYF. The CDR3 nucleotides are TGTGCCAGCAGCCGACTAGCGGGAAGCACAGATACGCAGTATTTT.

The chain recombines TRBV5-1 with TRBJ1-1, with a possible D match to TRBD1 (5 bases). This CDR3 has 14 residues. Between the trimmed V and J ends, which lost 0 bases and 5 bases, there was a span of 11 bases. CDR1 SGHRS and CDR2 YFSETQ come from the germline V gene. CDR3 amino acids: CASSLGQGGTEAFF. The DNA of the CDR3 is TGCGCCAGCAGCTTGGGGCAGGGAGGGACTGAAGCTTTCTTT. Using reference TRBV5-1 and TRBJ1-1 for the parts outside the CDR3, the full variable domain is KAGVTQTPRYLIKTRGQQVTLSCSPISGHRSVSWYQQTPGQGLQFLFEYFSETQRNKGNFPGRFSGRQFSNSRSEMNVSTLELGDSALYLCASSLGQGGTEAFFGQGTRLTVV.

The J gene is TRBJ2-2, the V gene TRBV7-9; 7 bases match TRBD1. This CDR3 comprises 16 residues. From germline, CDR1 is SEHNR and CDR2 FQNEAQ (reference sequence). V gave up 4 bases and J gave up 7 bases; unmatched junction bases: 12. CDR3 in amino acids: CASSSGTAPKSGELFF. The CDR3 DNA is TGTGCCAGCAGCTCGGGGACAGCCCCGAAGAGCGGGGAGCTGTTTTTT.

V usage is TRBV2 and J usage is TRBJ2-7; tentative D call: TRBD1 (5 bases). CDR3 length: 12 residues. The germline V gene has CDR1 SNHLY and CDR2 FYNNEI. Trimming left V 5 bases short and J 8 bases short, with 13 bases between. The CDR3 DNA sequence: TGTGCCAGCAGTACCAGCGCGGACAAGCAGTACTTC. This codes for CASSTSADKQYF.

The V and J genes are TRBV18 and TRBJ2-7; TRBD1 matches at 8 bases. The germline CDR1 and CDR2 sequences are KGHSH and LQKENI. The CDR3 length is 14 residues. V trimming: 4 bases; J trimming: 4 bases; junction bases outside the gene matches: 6. CDR3 residues: CASSLSQGDYEQYF. CDR3 bases: TGTGCCAGCTCACTCTCACAGGGGGATTACGAGCAGTACTTC.

The chain combines TRBV1 with TRBJ2-7; TRBD2, as called in the table, went unchecked against the DNA. TRBV1 is a listed pseudogene. The CDR3 has 14 amino acids. CDR3: CTSVPLAGGYEQYF. CDR3 bases: TGCACCAGCGTCCCACTAGCGGGAGGTTATGAGCAGTACTTC.

This clone has only one observation. The chain recombines TRBV7-2 with TRBJ2-3, with a weak D call TRBD2 (6 bases). Trimming removed 11 bases from V and 1 base from J, with 13 bases in between. Germline CDR1 and CDR2: SGHTA and FQGNSA. The CDR3 has 13 residues. The CDR3 spells CASEGDRTDTQYF. CDR3 nucleotide sequence: TGTGCCTCGGAGGGTGACCGCACAGATACGCAGTATTTT. Based on the CDR3 plus reference TRBV7-2 and TRBJ2-3, the full variable domain is GAGVSQSPSNKVTEKGKDVELRCDPISGHTALYWYRQSLGQGLEFLIYFQGNSAPDKSGLPSDRFSAERTGGSVSTLTIQRTQQEDSAVYLCASEGDRTDTQYFGPGTRLTVL.

V is TRBV27 and J is TRBJ2-3; TRBD1 aligns across 9 bases. The CDR3 has 14 amino acids. Losses at the gene ends were 8 bases for V and 2 bases for J; bases not matched to a gene: 5. Germline CDR1 and CDR2: MNHEY and SMNVEV (reference sequence). The CDR3 DNA reads as TGTGCCAGCGCCCGGGACAGGGCCACAGATACGCAGTATTTT. This encodes CASARDRATDTQYF.

This clone appeared once. The chain links TRBV9 to TRBJ1-2, with TRBD1 identical over 12 bases. The length of the CDR3 is 14 residues. CDR1 SGDLS and CDR2 YYNGEE come from the germline V gene. Germline trimming cut 4 bases from V and 9 bases from J; bases unmatched to any gene: 7. The CDR3 region is CASSLRDRGRSYTF. The CDR3 bases are TGTGCCAGCAGCCTCCGGGACAGGGGGCGTAGCTACACCTTC.

The chain couples TRBV2 to TRBJ2-1, with a tentative D call TRBD1 (5 bases). The ends were cut back, 6 bases at V and 8 bases at J, with 11 bases in the middle. Germline loops: CDR1 SNHLY, CDR2 FYNNEI. This CDR3 contains 12 residues. CDR3 protein: CASRVRVYEQFF. The CDR3 DNA is TGTGCCAGCAGGGTCAGGGTGTATGAGCAGTTCTTC.

The rearrangement uses TRBV4-2 and TRBJ2-1, with 9 bases that match TRBD2. CDR1 LGHNA and CDR2 YNFKEQ come from the germline V gene. The CDR3 has 15 amino acids. V shed 0 bases and J 9 bases; nucleotides not matched to a gene: 6. The CDR3 DNA reads TGTGCCAGCAGCCAAGATTTGGCGGGGGGGCGTGAGCAGTTCTTC. Protein product: CASSQDLAGGREQFF.

The chain is built from TRBV19 and TRBJ1-3; D remains ambiguous. V dropped 2 bases and J dropped 5 bases, with 7 bases sitting between them. This CDR3 contains 13 residues. Germline V gives CDR1 LNHDA, CDR2 SQIVND (reference sequence). This chain's CDR3 is CASSISGRNTIYF. CDR3 bases: TGTGCCAGTAGTATAAGTGGCCGAAACACCATATATTTT.

The rearrangement links TRBV5-1 to TRBJ1-3, with TRBD1 identical over 7 bases. CDR1 and CDR2 from the germline V gene are SGHRS and YFSETQ. J was trimmed by 2 bases and V by 0 bases; bases with no gene match: 2. The CDR3 runs to 15 residues. CDR3 coding DNA: TGCGCCAGCAGCTTGGGAGGGGGCACTGGAAACACCATATATTTT. Translation: CASSLGGGTGNTIYF.

The V gene is TRBV7-6, the J gene TRBJ1-4; D is unresolved. Germline V gene sequence: CDR1 SGHVS, CDR2 FNYEAQ. Trimming removed 0 bases at V and 0 bases at J, with 5 bases between. The CDR3 runs to 15 residues. CDR3 nucleotide sequence: TGTGCCAGCAGCTTAGCGGCGGCAACTAATGAAAAACTGTTTTTT. It codes for CASSLAAATNEKLFF.